One and the same sample provided the 3 T cell receptor beta chains below, sequenced in a study of cytomegalovirus exposure and HLA in healthy donors. PCR amplification relied on 60 Vbeta primers (plus 13 Jbeta primers). Measured with immunoSEQ multiplex PCR; TCRdb has only the in-frame clones, and not every one. The table has some 160,000 clones, roughly 79% seen once. The sequencing input was PBMCs. The receptor source for this set is a young woman in good health and CMV-seronegative.

J is TRBJ2-1 and V is TRBV2; TRBD1 might be the D (5 bases). Trimming took off 4 bases at V and 0 bases at J, with 13 bases between the two ends. The CDR3 is made up of 16 amino acids. The germline V gene encodes CDR1 SNHLY and CDR2 FYNNEI. CDR3 protein: CASSVGHPSSYNEQFF. The CDR3 DNA sequence: TGTGCCAGCAGTGTCGGACACCCGAGCTCCTACAATGAGCAGTTCTTC. The complete variable domain, with remaining parts taken from reference TRBV2 and TRBJ2-1, reads EPEVTQTPSHQVTQMGQEVILRCVPISNHLYFYWYRQILGQKVEFLVSFYNNEISEKSEIFDDQFSVERPDGSNFTLKIRSTKLEDSAMYFCASSVGHPSSYNEQFFGPGTRLTVL.

This rearrangement joins TRBV5-1 to TRBJ2-7, with D hard to call. V was pared by 0 bases and J by 1 base, with 11 bases between. Germline V gene lookup returns CDR1 SGHRS and CDR2 YFSETQ. This CDR3 has 15 amino acids. The CDR3: CASSLDSRSSYEQYF. DNA of the CDR3: TGCGCCAGCAGCTTGGACAGCCGGTCATCCTACGAGCAGTACTTC.

This rearrangement joins TRBV27 to TRBJ1-2; D unclear. V lost 4 bases and J lost 3, with 21 bases in between. CDR1 and CDR2 (germline): MNHEY, SMNVEV (reference sequence). There are 17 residues in the CDR3. The CDR3 coding sequence is TGTGCCAGCAGTTCCCGACCCCCCGGAGGAGGAGACTATGGCTACACCTTC. Protein: CASSSRPPGGGDYGYTF.